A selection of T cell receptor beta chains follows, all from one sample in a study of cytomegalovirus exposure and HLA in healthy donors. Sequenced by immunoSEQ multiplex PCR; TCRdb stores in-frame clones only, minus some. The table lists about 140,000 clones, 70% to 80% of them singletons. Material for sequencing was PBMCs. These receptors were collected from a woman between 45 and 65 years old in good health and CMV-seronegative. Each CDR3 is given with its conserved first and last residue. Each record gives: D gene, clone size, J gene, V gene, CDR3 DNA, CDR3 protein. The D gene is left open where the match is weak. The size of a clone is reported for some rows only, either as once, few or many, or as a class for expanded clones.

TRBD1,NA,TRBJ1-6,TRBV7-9,TGTGCCAGCAGCTTAGGACAGGGGGAATCACCCCTCCACTTT,CASSLGQGESPLHF
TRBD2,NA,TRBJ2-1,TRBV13,TGTGCCAGCAGCTTAGCGGGGGGGCTCACTGAGCAGTTCTTC,CASSLAGGLTEQFF
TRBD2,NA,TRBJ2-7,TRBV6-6,TGTGCCTCAAATAGGTTGTCTAGCGGGGATTACGAGCAGTACTTC,CASNRLSSGDYEQYF
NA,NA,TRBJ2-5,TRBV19,TGTGCCAGTGGTTACCAGGGGCAAGAGACCCAGTACTTC,CASGYQGQETQYF
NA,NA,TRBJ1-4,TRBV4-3,TGCGCCAGCAGCCAAGACGTCCATGAAAAACTGTTTTTT,CASSQDVHEKLFF
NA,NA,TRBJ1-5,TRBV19,TGTGCCAGTAGTACCCGCTCGTGGGACACCGATCAGCCCCAGCATTTT,CASSTRSWDTDQPQHF
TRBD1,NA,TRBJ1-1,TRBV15,TGTGCCACCAGCAGAGATCTCGGGGCAGGGGGAAACACTGAAGCTTTCTTT,CATSRDLGAGGNTEAFF
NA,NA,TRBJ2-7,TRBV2,TGTGCCAGCAGCTCTCGACAGTCACTACGAGAGCAGTACTTC,CASSSRQSLREQYF
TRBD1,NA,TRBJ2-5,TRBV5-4,TGTGCCAGCAGCTTACAGGGGGTAAGGTCGGAGACCCAGTACTTC,CASSLQGVRSETQYF
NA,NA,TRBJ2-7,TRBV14,TGTGCCAGCAGCCAGAAACTTACAGGGCCCCGCTCCTACGAGCAGTACTTC,CASSQKLTGPRSYEQYF
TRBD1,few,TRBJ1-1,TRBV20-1,TGCAGTGCAGGGGGCCTCGGAGCTTTCTTT,CSAGGLGAFF
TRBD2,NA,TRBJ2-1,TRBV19,TGTGCCAGTAGTATTGGGAGCGGGGCGGGCAATGAGCAGTTCTTC,CASSIGSGAGNEQFF
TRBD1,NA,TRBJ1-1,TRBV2,TGTGCCAGCAGTGAGACAGGGAAAATTGCTGAAGCTTTCTTT,CASSETGKIAEAFF
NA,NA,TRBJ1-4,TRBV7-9,TGTGCCAGCAGCTTAGACAGTAATGAAAAACTGTTTTTT,CASSLDSNEKLFF
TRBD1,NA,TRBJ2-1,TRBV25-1,TGTGCCAGCACTAGAGGGGCAGGGGGTACCAGCTCCTACAATGAGCAGTTCTTC,CASTRGAGGTSSYNEQFF
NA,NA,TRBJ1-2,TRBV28,TGTGCCAGCAGTTTATCCCAGGGCAGGCACTATGGCTACACCTTC,CASSLSQGRHYGYTF
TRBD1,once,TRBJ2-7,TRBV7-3,TGTGCCAGCAGCCGCGGGACAGGGAGTACCTACGAGCAGTACTTC,CASSRGTGSTYEQYF
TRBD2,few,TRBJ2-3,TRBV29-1,TGCAGCGTTGAAGATCCGCGAGGGCTAGCGGGGGGCCTTCATGGCACAGATACGCAGTATTTT,CSVEDPRGLAGGLHGTDTQYF
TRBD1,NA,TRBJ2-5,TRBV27,TGTGCCAGCAGTGCGGGACAGGCGGGGGAGACCCAGTACTTC,CASSAGQAGETQYF
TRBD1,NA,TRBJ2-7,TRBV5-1,TGCGCCAGCAGCTTCAGACAGGGGTACTACGAGCAGTACTTC,CASSFRQGYYEQYF
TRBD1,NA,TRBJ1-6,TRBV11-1,TGTGCCAGCAGCTTACGACAGGGGCATAATTCACCCCTCCACTTT,CASSLRQGHNSPLHF
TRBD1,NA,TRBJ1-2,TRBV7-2,TGTGCCAGCACCCTTATGGGGACAGGGGAAGGCTACACCTTC,CASTLMGTGEGYTF
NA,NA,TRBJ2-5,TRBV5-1,TGCGCCAGCAGTCGTAGCCAAGAGACCCAGTACTTC,CASSRSQETQYF
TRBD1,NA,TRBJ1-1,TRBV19,TGTGCCAGTACCATAGGACAACAGGGGGACACTGAAGCTTTCTTT,CASTIGQQGDTEAFF
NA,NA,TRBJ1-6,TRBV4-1,TGCGCCAGCAGCCAAGTGGGGGGAGCAGCACGGTCCCTCCACTTT,CASSQVGGAARSLHF
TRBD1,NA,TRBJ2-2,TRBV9,TGTGCCAGCAGCATCCGGGACAGGGCAATCGGGGAGCTGTTTTTT,CASSIRDRAIGELFF
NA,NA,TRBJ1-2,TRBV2,TGTGCCAGCAGTCAGAGGGACGGAGGGGTAGACAGCTACACCTTC,CASSQRDGGVDSYTF
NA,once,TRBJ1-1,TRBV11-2,TGTGCCAGCAGCTTAGTGAAAGAGCTTGAAGCTTTCTTT,CASSLVKELEAFF
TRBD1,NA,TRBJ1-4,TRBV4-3,TGCGCCAGCAGCCATATCAGACAGGGACCCGAAAAACTGTTTTTT,CASSHIRQGPEKLFF
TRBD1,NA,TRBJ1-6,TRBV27,TGTGCCAGCCAGACAGGGAGCTCCTATAATTCACCCCTCCACTTT,CASQTGSSYNSPLHF
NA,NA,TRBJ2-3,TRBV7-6,TGTGCCAGCAGCTTAGAACGCGGTGGCACAGATACGCAGTATTTT,CASSLERGGTDTQYF
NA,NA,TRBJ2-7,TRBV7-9,TGTGCCAGCAGCTTGGGTATTGGGGAGGCCCCGACGTACGAGCAGTACTTC,CASSLGIGEAPTYEQYF
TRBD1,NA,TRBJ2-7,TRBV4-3,TGCGCCAGCAGCCCCAAACGGACAGGGGGATACGAGCAGTACTTC,CASSPKRTGGYEQYF
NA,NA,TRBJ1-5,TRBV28,TGTGCCAGCAGCCCTCTGTACCAATCCTATAGCAATCAGCCCCAGCATTTT,CASSPLYQSYSNQPQHF
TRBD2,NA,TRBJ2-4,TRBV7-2,TGTGCCAGCAGCAACGGGTTGGCTAGCGGGGGGAAGGGCAAAAACATTCAGTACTTC,CASSNGLASGGKGKNIQYF
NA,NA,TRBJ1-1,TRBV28,TGTGCCAGCAGTTCCCTACTCCGGGTGAACACTGAAGCTTTCTTT,CASSSLLRVNTEAFF
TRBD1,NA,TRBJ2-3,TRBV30,TGTGCCGAGGACAGGGGAACGACAGATACGCAGTATTTT,CAEDRGTTDTQYF
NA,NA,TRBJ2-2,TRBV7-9,TGTGCCAGCAGCGCACAGGGTCCCGGGGAGCTGTTTTTT,CASSAQGPGELFF
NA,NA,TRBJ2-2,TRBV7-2,TGTGCCAGCAGCTTAGTCTCTGGAGACACCGGGGAGCTGTTTTTT,CASSLVSGDTGELFF
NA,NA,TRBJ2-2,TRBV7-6,TGTGCCAGCAGCTTATCAGGGTCCGGGGAGCTGTTTTTT,CASSLSGSGELFF
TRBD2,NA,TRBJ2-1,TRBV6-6,TGTGCCACCGGCGTGGGGGGGGAGCAGTTCTTC,CATGVGGEQFF
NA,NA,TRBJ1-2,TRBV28,TGTGCCAGCGAGAAACCGCAGGGAAGAGACAACTATGGCTACACCTTC,CASEKPQGRDNYGYTF
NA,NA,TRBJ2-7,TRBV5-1,TGCGCCAGCAGCTTTCCCCCAGACGTACCAGGGGAGCAGTACTTC,CASSFPPDVPGEQYF
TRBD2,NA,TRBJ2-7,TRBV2,TGTGCCAGCATACTAGCGGGGAACTCCTACGAGCAGTACTTC,CASILAGNSYEQYF